Here is one T cell receptor beta chain with its context. Its antigen is not identified. This entry comes from a study of graft-versus-host responses after intestinal transplantation. About the study: Transplants were multivisceral, liver-intestinal, or isolated intestinal. Study-wide points: There were GvH clones found in recipient marrow, and some of them appeared first in ileum or blood. Individuals carrying graft-donor T cell macrochimerism showed high graft-versus-host to host-versus-graft clonal ratios in allografts.

TCRdb keeps only in-frame clones here, not all; method: immunoSEQ multiplex PCR. The table shows fewer than 45,000 clones, with about 90% occurring only once. This CDR3 comprises 15 residues. After removal of 5 bases from V and 8 bases from J, the junction contained 7 bases not matched to a gene. Germline-derived CDR1 and CDR2 are SGHTA and FQGTGA. This material consisted of PBMCs, taken approximately 310 days after intestinal transplant. The receptor comes from a human patient who received an intestinal transplant, so some T cells may come from the graft donor. The chain recombines TRBV7-3 with TRBJ2-1; 12 bases agree with TRBD2. The CDR3 spells CASSPLAGGPHEQFF. The CDR3 coding sequence is TGTGCCAGCAGCCCTCTAGCGGGAGGGCCCCATGAGCAGTTCTTC.